The next 30 T cell receptor beta chains were all read from a single sample in a study of shared clonotypes between healthy human individuals. Produced via immunoSEQ multiplex PCR; TCRdb's table is partial and in-frame only. The repertoire consists of a few million clones, with more than 90% occurring once and the leading ten covering around 0.13%. Sequenced sample: naive CD4+ T cells sorted from blood. Subset denoted: CD45RA+ positively selected. All receptors derive from a man between 18 and 35 years old in good health.

The chain combines TRBV2 with TRBJ1-6, with no clear D. The V end was cut by 6 bases, the J end by 7 bases, with 13 bases between. The germline gives CDR1 SNHLY, CDR2 FYNNEI. The CDR3 totals 14 residues. The DNA for the CDR3 is TGTGCCAGCAGCCCCGGTATTATGAATTCACCCCTCCACTTT. Amino acids: CASSPGIMNSPLHF.

This clone was detected once. V is TRBV6-5 and J is TRBJ1-2; the D gene is possibly TRBD1 (5 bases). Looked up from germline, CDR1 is MNHEY and CDR2 is SVGAGI. V lost 0 bases to trimming and J lost 1 base, with 9 bases between them. This CDR3 is built from 15 residues. The DNA of the CDR3 is TGTGCCAGCAGTTACTCGGGGCAGATTAACTATGGCTACACCTTC. Translation: CASSYSGQINYGYTF.

Details on this clone: The same CDR3 can be traced to other DNA sequences in this sample. This rearrangement joins TRBV6-5 to TRBJ1-5; D is uncertain. This CDR3 is built from 13 residues. CDR1 and CDR2 (germline): MNHEY, SVGAGI. V lost 6 bases, J lost 0 bases, and 6 bases lay in between. CDR3 nucleotides: TGTGCCAGCAGCCCAGATAGCAATCAGCCCCAGCATTTT. It encodes CASSPDSNQPQHF.

The V gene is TRBV5-1, the J gene TRBJ2-7; weak D call: TRBD1 (5 bases). The CDR3 runs to 15 residues. Trimming left V 4 bases short and J 1 base short, with 15 bases between. Per the germline V gene, CDR1 is SGHRS and CDR2 is YFSETQ. CDR3 residues: CASSRQSYGSYEQYF. The CDR3, as DNA: TGCGCCAGCAGCCGACAGTCCTACGGGTCCTACGAGCAGTACTTC. The full variable domain, completed using reference TRBV5-1 and TRBJ2-7, is KAGVTQTPRYLIKTRGQQVTLSCSPISGHRSVSWYQQTPGQGLQFLFEYFSETQRNKGNFPGRFSGRQFSNSRSEMNVSTLELGDSALYLCASSRQSYGSYEQYFGPGTRLTVT.

The CDR3 loop reads CASSQDARTDTQYF. Written as DNA, the CDR3 is TGCGCCAGCAGCCAAGATGCACGCACAGATACGCAGTATTTT. V and J are TRBV4-1 and TRBJ2-3; D uncertain. The CDR3 has 14 residues. Germline V gives CDR1 MGHRA, CDR2 YSYEKL. Trimming cost V 0 bases and J 1 base, with 5 bases left between them.

The rearrangement uses TRBV9 and TRBJ1-6; D perhaps matches TRBD1 (6 bases). Germline CDR1 is SGDLS and CDR2 is YYNGEE. This CDR3 spans 19 amino acids. With 3 bases removed from V and 9 bases from J, the gap between germline ends came to 28 bases. In DNA, the CDR3 is TGTGCCAGCAGCGCCTCCGGAAGGGAGGCAGGGGAAATGTTTTCACCCCTCCACTTT. This gives the protein CASSASGREAGEMFSPLHF.

This chain links TRBV30 with TRBJ1-5; 8 nucleotides align to TRBD1. There are 15 residues in the CDR3. CDR1 and CDR2 from the germline V gene are GTSNPN and SVGIG (reference sequence). V lost 3 bases, J lost 5 bases, and 9 bases stayed unmatched. The DNA of the CDR3 is TGTGCCTGGAGACCCTTTGGACAGGGCGATCAGCCCCAGCATTTT. Translated: CAWRPFGQGDQPQHF.

V usage is TRBV7-8 and J usage is TRBJ2-3; 8 nucleotides line up with TRBD2. Per germline, CDR1 SGHVS and CDR2 FQNEAQ. The junction had 7 bases not matched to a gene; V was cut back by 4 bases and J by 1 base. The CDR3 covers 16 residues. CDR3 nucleotide sequence: TGTGCCAGCAGCTCGCCCCTAGCGGGCCGCACAGATACGCAGTATTTT. This sequence encodes CASSSPLAGRTDTQYF.

The CDR3 loop reads CSAAGGPLYNEQFF. For the CDR3, the DNA is TGCAGCGCGGCCGGGGGGCCGTTATACAATGAGCAGTTCTTC. The chain is built from TRBV29-1 and TRBJ2-1; TRBD2 is a possible D gene (7 bases). The CDR3 is made up of 14 amino acids. Trimming took off 7 bases at V and 4 bases at J, with 17 bases between the two ends. Germline assignment: CDR1 SQVTM and CDR2 ANQGSEA.

The CDR3 region is CASSLSGQAIGELFF. In DNA form, the CDR3 reads TGTGCCAGCAGTTTATCCGGACAGGCCATCGGGGAGCTGTTTTTT. The chain carries TRBV28 and TRBJ2-2, with TRBD1 matching over 7 bases. V lost 1 base and J lost 7; bases outside the gene matches: 6. Germline V gives CDR1 MDHEN, CDR2 SYDVKM. The CDR3 covers 15 residues.

Note on this clone: Other DNA sequences in this specimen translate into the identical CDR3. The rearrangement joins TRBV20-1 to TRBJ2-1; D uncertain. V lost 4 bases and J 7 bases, leaving 8 bases between the germline ends. Per the germline V gene, CDR1 is DFQATT and CDR2 is SNEGSKA (reference sequence). The CDR3 has 11 residues. For the CDR3, the DNA is TGCAGTGCTAATGGCGATAATGAGCAGTTCTTC. This gives the protein CSANGDNEQFF.

This chain links TRBV5-1 with TRBJ2-2; 7 bases map to TRBD1. CDR3 length: 16 residues. V dropped 5 bases and J dropped 4; count of bases not matched to a gene: 11. Per the germline V gene, CDR1 is SGHRS and CDR2 is YFSETQ. For the CDR3, the DNA is TGCGCCAGCAGGCCTGACCGGGACAGCGCCACCGGGGAGCTGTTTTTT. Protein: CASRPDRDSATGELFF.

This rearrangement joins TRBV4-2 to TRBJ2-3, with unresolved D. CDR1 is LGHNA, CDR2 YNFKEQ, per germline. The CDR3 has 11 residues. Trimming removed 4 bases at V and 2 bases at J, with 1 base between. CDR3 region: CASSLTDTQYF. CDR3 in DNA: TGTGCCAGCAGCCTCACAGATACGCAGTATTTT.

V is TRBV11-2 and J is TRBJ1-4; no reliable D call. CDR3 length equals 15 residues. The V and J ends lost 1 base and 8 bases respectively, with 14 bases between them. Germline loops: CDR1 SGHAT, CDR2 FQNNGV. The CDR3 DNA sequence: TGTGCCAGCAGCTTAGTGGCCTCGGCGGGGGAAAAACTGTTTTTT. As protein: CASSLVASAGEKLFF.

The rearrangement joins TRBV11-2 to TRBJ2-7; the match to TRBD2 covers 11 bases. Germline lookup yields CDR1 SGHAT and CDR2 FQNNGV. Trimming removed 5 bases from V and 4 bases from J; junction bases left unmatched: 10. This CDR3 has 16 residues. CDR3 region: CASSPVLLAGGYEQYF. Written as DNA, the CDR3 is TGTGCCAGCAGCCCCGTTTTATTAGCGGGAGGGTACGAGCAGTACTTC.

V usage is TRBV5-1 and J usage is TRBJ1-4; D is ambiguous. The CDR3 loop spans 14 amino acids. Trimming pared 1 base from V and 8 bases from J, leaving 12 bases between. CDR1 is SGHRS, CDR2 YFSETQ, per germline. The CDR3 coding sequence is TGCGCCAGCAGCTTGCGGGAAATAGGGGAAAAACTGTTTTTT. Its protein product is CASSLREIGEKLFF.

The chain uses TRBV9 and TRBJ2-2, with TRBD2 matching 9 bases. Germline CDR1 is SGDLS and CDR2 is YYNGEE. The V gene end was trimmed by 4 bases and the J gene end by 2 bases; junction bases not matched to a gene: 12. The CDR3 runs 18 residues. This CDR3 is CASSPESSGRINTGELFF. The CDR3 nucleotides read TGTGCCAGCAGCCCTGAAAGTAGCGGGAGAATTAACACCGGGGAGCTGTTTTTT.

This chain uses TRBV28 with TRBJ2-7; D call uncertain. V was trimmed by 5 bases and J by 0 bases, leaving 14 bases between them. This CDR3 is built from 15 residues. Germline assignment: CDR1 MDHEN and CDR2 SYDVKM. The chain's CDR3 is CASSGLSKDSYEQYF. The CDR3 bases are TGTGCCAGCAGTGGGTTATCGAAGGACTCCTACGAGCAGTACTTC.

This clone was counted a few times. The chain joins TRBV19 to TRBJ1-5, with 7 bases that match TRBD1. Germline V gene sequence: CDR1 LNHDA, CDR2 SQIVND (reference sequence). The CDR3 has 15 residues. With V trimmed by 6 bases and J by 3 bases, 8 bases remained unmatched. CDR3 loop: CASSRGGRDNQPQHF. CDR3 DNA sequence: TGTGCCAGTAGCAGAGGGGGCAGGGACAATCAGCCCCAGCATTTT.

The chain links TRBV7-2 to TRBJ1-2, with D possibly being TRBD1 (5 bases). Germline V lookup: CDR1 SGHTA, CDR2 FQGNSA. With 4 bases removed from V and 7 bases from J, the gap between germline ends came to 22 bases. This CDR3 spans 16 amino acids. The DNA of the CDR3 is TGTGCCAGCAGCTCGATCGAGGGGCTGAGTTCAGGTGGCTACACCTTC. Translated: CASSSIEGLSSGGYTF.

This clone showed up just once. V usage is TRBV4-3 and J usage is TRBJ2-7; D not certain. V lost 2 bases to trimming and J lost 0 bases, with 11 bases between them. The CDR3 is made up of 15 amino acids. Germline CDR1 is LGHNA and CDR2 is YSLEER. Written as DNA, the CDR3 is TGCGCCAGCAGCCAACTTTTGTCCAGCTCCTACGAGCAGTACTTC. Protein product: CASSQLLSSSYEQYF.

Of note for this clone: This sample also contains other DNA sequences that code for the same CDR3. The chain combines TRBV6-5 with TRBJ2-7, with a weak D call TRBD2 (7 bases). The CDR3 totals 13 residues. V was clipped by 5 bases and J by 4 bases, with 12 bases between them. Germline loops: CDR1 MNHEY, CDR2 SVGAGI. CDR3 bases: TGTGCCAGCAGTCGCGGGGGCGCGTACGAGCAGTACTTC. It codes for CASSRGGAYEQYF.

The chain couples TRBV29-1 to TRBJ1-3; D possibly corresponds to TRBD1 (5 bases). With 1 base removed from V and 0 bases from J, the gap between germline ends came to 7 bases. This CDR3 has 14 amino acids. The V gene's germline CDR1 is SQVTM and CDR2 ANQGSEA. The CDR3 loop is CSVEGGSSGNTIYF. The CDR3 DNA reads TGCAGCGTTGAAGGGGGGAGCTCTGGAAACACCATATATTTT.

The J gene is TRBJ1-4, the V gene TRBV7-9; maybe TRBD1 (5 bases). The V and J ends lost 1 base and 8 bases respectively, with 14 bases between them. Per the germline V gene, CDR1 is SEHNR and CDR2 is FQNEAQ (reference sequence). The CDR3 is made up of 15 amino acids. The chain's CDR3 is CASSLDQGKGEKLFF. The CDR3 region has the DNA TGTGCCAGCAGCTTAGACCAGGGTAAAGGAGAAAAACTGTTTTTT.

The chain couples TRBV9 to TRBJ1-3; TRBD1 matches 8 bases. CDR1 and CDR2 (germline): SGDLS, YYNGEE. V lost 0 bases and J lost 1; bases outside the gene matches: 12. The CDR3 has 19 amino acids. CDR3 sequence (DNA): TGTGCCAGCAGCGTAGCTACCGAGACAGGGGAGGTATCTGGAAACACCATATATTTT. Its protein product is CASSVATETGEVSGNTIYF.

This clone was observed once. This chain joins TRBV21-1 and TRBJ1-4; the DNA was not compared with TRBD1, the D call given in the table. TRBV21-1 is a documented pseudogene. The CDR3 runs to 15 residues. The CDR3 is CASSPTGGAREKLFF. CDR3 bases: TGTGCCAGCAGCCCAACAGGGGGGGCGCGAGAAAAACTGTTTTTT.

The CDR3 DNA reads as TGCGCCAGCAGCCAAGATAAAGGGACAGGGGGCGCGGAAACTGAAGCTTTCTTT. This sequence encodes CASSQDKGTGGAETEAFF. V is TRBV4-1 and J is TRBJ1-1; 12 nucleotides align to TRBD1. The CDR3 length is 18 residues. V gave up 0 bases and J gave up 5 bases; unmatched junction bases: 10. Looked up from germline, CDR1 is MGHRA and CDR2 is YSYEKL.

The chain employs TRBV28 and TRBJ1-4; TRBD1 aligns across 7 bases. Germline V gene data show CDR1 as MDHEN and CDR2 as SYDVKM. V lost 10 bases, J lost 7 bases, and 12 bases stayed unmatched. There are 14 residues in the CDR3. DNA for the CDR3: TGTGCCACGACAGGGAGTGGTTTGGGTGAAAAACTGTTTTTT. Protein: CATTGSGLGEKLFF.

Worth noting for this clone: Compared with germline, one end of the junction differs, possibly owing to a read error. The CDR3 spells CAIAPGQSNSPLHF. The CDR3 coding sequence is TGTGCCATAGCTCCGGGACAGTCCAATTCGCCCCTCCACTTT. The genes are TRBV10-3 and TRBJ1-6; 7 bases fit TRBD1. The CDR3 is made up of 14 amino acids. Germline CDR1 ENHRY, CDR2 SYGVKD.

V and J are TRBV10-3 and TRBJ1-1, with 7 bases identical to TRBD1. Germline V lookup: CDR1 ENHRY, CDR2 SYGVKD. The CDR3 runs to 15 residues. With 10 bases clipped from V and 1 base from J, the junction kept 12 bases outside the gene matches. CDR3 residues: CASRQGGSKNTEAFF. The CDR3, as DNA: TGTGCCAGCCGACAGGGCGGCAGTAAGAACACTGAAGCTTTCTTT.